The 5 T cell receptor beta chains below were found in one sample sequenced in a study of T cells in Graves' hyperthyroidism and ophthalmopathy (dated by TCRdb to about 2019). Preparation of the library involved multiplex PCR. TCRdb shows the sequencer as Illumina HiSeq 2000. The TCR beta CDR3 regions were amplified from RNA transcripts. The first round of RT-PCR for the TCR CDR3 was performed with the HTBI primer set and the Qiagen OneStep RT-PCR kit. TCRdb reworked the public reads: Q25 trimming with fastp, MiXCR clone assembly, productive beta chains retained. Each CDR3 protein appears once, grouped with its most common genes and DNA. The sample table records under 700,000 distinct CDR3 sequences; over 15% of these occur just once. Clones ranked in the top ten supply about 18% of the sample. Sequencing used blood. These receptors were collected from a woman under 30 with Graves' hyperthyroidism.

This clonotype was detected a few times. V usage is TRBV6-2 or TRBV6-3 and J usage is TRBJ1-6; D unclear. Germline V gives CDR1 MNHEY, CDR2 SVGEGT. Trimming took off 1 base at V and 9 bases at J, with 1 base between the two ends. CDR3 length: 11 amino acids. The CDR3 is CASSYFSPLHF. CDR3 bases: TGTGCCAGCAGTTACTTTTCACCCCTCCACTTT.

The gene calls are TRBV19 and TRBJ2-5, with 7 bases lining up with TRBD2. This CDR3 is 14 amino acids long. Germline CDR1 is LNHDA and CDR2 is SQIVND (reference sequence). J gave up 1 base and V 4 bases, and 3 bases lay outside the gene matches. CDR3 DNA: TGTGCCAGTAGTACCGCTAGCGGCCAAGAGACCCAGTACTTC. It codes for CASSTASGQETQYF.

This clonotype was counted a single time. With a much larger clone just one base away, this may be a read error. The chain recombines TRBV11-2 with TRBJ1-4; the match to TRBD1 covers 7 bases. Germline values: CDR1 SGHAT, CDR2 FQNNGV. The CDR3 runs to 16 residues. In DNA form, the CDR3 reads TGTGCCAGCAGCTTATCACAGGGGTGGACTAATGAAGAACTGTTTTTT. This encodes CASSLSQGWTNEELFF.

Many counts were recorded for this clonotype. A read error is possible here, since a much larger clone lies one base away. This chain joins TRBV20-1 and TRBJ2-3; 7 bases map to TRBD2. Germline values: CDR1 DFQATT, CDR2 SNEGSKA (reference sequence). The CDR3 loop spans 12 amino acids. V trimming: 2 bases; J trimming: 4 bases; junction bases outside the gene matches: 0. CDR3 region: CSARLAADTQYF. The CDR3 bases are TGCAGTGCTAGACTAGCGGCAGATACGCAGTATTTT.

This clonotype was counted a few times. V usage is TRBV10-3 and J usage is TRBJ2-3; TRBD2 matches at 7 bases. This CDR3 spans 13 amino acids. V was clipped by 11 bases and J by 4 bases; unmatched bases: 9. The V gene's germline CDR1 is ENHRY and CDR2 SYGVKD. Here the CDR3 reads CASAGEEADTQYF. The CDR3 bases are TGTGCCTCGGCGGGAGAGGAGGCAGATACGCAGTATTTT.